This TCR beta chain was sequenced for a study of glioma-infiltrating T cells. The overall study: Samples included WHO grade II oligodendrogliomas or astrocytomas and initial-diagnosis grade IV glioblastomas.

Study-level findings and limits: Shared blood CDR3 signature motifs marked patients with low tissue-blood divergence.

This clonotype was seen just once. Its antigen is undetermined. The junction departs from the called germline gene at one end, perhaps through a read error. The iRepertoire nested amplicon-rescue multiplex PCR amplified TCR alpha and beta CDR3s from RNA. For one-step reverse transcription and amplification, 100-400 ng of tissue mRNA or PBMC total RNA was used. TCRdb redid the calling of the multiplex PCR reads with MiXCR, one entry per CDR3 protein. This table has about 380,000 distinct CDR3 sequences, roughly two fifths appearing once. This CDR3 contains 13 residues. Germline CDR1 is MNHEY and CDR2 is SVGEGT.

The sample taken for sequencing was glioma tissue, nonneoplastic brain tissue, or PBMCs (not recorded which). The chain carries TRBV6-2 or TRBV6-3 and TRBJ2-5; a possible D gene is TRBD1 (5 bases). The sequence was collected from a human donor with low-grade glioma or glioblastoma, undergoing nonglioma brain surgery, or in good health (not recorded which). The DNA for the CDR3 is TGTGCCAGCAGCTCCAGGACACAAGAGAACCAGTACTTC. Translating it yields CASSSRTQENQYF.